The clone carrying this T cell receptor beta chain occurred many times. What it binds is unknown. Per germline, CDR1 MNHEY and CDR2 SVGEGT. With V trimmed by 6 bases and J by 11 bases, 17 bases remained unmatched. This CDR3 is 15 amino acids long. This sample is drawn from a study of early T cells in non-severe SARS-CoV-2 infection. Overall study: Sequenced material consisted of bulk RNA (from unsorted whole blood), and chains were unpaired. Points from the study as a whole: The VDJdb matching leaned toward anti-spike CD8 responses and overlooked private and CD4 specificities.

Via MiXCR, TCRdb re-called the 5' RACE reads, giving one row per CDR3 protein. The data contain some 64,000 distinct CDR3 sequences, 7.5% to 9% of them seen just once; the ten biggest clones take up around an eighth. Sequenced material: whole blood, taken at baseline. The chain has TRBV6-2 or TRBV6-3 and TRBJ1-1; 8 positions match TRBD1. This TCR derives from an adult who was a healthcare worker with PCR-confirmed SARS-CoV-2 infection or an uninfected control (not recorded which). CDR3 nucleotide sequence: TGTGCCAGCAGACCCCAAGACGGACAGGGCCGGATGGCTTTCTTT. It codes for CASRPQDGQGRMAFF.